This T cell receptor beta chain was sequenced in a study of blood T cell repertoires in COVID-19. Study-wide context: There were acute and convalescent COVID-19 samples, and they came from the United States, Italy and Spain.

V shed 0 bases and J 6 bases; nucleotides not matched to a gene: 6. This CDR3 contains 15 residues. Germline loops: CDR1 SGHVS, CDR2 FQNEAQ. TCRdb's copy holds only in-frame clones and misses some; the assay was immunoSEQ multiplex PCR. The sample consists of approximately 29,000 clones, around nine tenths of them appearing once. The chain joins TRBV7-8 to TRBJ1-2; 8 positions match TRBD1. This receptor was obtained from a human donor with active COVID-19. The donor label of this sample is uncertain. The specimen was peripheral blood. The CDR3 sequence: CASSLAAGGGHGYTF. The DNA of the CDR3 is TGTGCCAGCAGCTTAGCGGCAGGGGGCGGGCATGGCTACACCTTC.